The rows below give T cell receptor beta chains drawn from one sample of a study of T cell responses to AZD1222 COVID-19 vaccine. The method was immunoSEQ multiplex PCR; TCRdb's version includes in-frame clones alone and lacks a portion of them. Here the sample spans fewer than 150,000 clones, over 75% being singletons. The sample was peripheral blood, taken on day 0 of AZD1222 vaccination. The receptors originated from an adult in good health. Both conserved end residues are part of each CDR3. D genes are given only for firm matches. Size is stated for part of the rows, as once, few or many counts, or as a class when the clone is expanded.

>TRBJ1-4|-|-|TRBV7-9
CASSFSGTTTEKLFF
TGTGCCAGCAGCTTTTCCGGGACAACAACTGAAAAACTGTTTTTT
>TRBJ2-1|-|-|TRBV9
CASSVASGSRNNEQFF
TGTGCCAGCAGCGTAGCTTCCGGGTCCCGAAACAATGAGCAGTTCTTC
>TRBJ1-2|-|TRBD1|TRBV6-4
CASSQGTGGIYGYTF
TGTGCCAGCAGTCAGGGGACAGGGGGAATCTATGGCTACACCTTC
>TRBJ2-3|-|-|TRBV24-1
CATSDPRGPADTQYF
TGTGCCACCAGTGATCCGCGGGGGCCGGCAGATACGCAGTATTTT
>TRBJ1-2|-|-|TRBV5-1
CASSTGAGSHYGYTF
TGCGCCAGCAGCACTGGGGCAGGGTCTCACTATGGCTACACCTTC
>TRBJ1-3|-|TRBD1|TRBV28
CASSSGQGAVGNTIYF
TGTGCCAGCAGTTCGGGACAGGGGGCGGTGGGAAACACCATATATTTT
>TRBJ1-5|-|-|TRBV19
CASSIREIGNQPQHF
TGTGCCAGTAGTATTCGGGAGATAGGCAATCAGCCCCAGCATTTT
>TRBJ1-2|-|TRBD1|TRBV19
CASSGDRNYGYTF
TGTGCCAGTAGTGGGGACAGGAACTATGGCTACACCTTC
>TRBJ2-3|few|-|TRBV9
CASSARGSTDTQYF
TGTGCCAGCAGCGCCAGGGGTAGCACAGATACGCAGTATTTT
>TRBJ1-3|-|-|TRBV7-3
CASGRGAAGNTIYF
TGTGCCAGCGGGCGCGGGGCAGCTGGAAACACCATATATTTT
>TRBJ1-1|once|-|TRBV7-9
CASSLVLTGPNTEAFF
TGTGCCAGCAGCTTAGTATTGACGGGGCCAAACACTGAAGCTTTCTTT
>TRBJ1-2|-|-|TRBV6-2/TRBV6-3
CASSPRTFNYGYTF
TGTGCCAGCAGCCCCCGGACCTTTAACTATGGCTACACCTTC
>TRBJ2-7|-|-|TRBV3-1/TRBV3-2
CASLAPNYEQYF
TGTGCCAGCCTCGCCCCGAACTACGAGCAGTACTTC
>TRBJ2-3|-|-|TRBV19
CASRPGHGTDTQYF
TGTGCCAGTAGGCCGGGACATGGCACAGATACGCAGTATTTT
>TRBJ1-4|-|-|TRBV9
CASSVVDGSGEKLFF
TGTGCCAGCAGCGTAGTAGATGGTTCGGGTGAAAAACTGTTTTTT
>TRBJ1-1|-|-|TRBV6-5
CASHPSWGNTEAFF
TGTGCCAGTCACCCCTCTTGGGGGAACACTGAAGCTTTCTTT
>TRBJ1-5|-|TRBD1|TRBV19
CASSIRGPGQPQHF
TGTGCCAGTAGTATAAGGGGGCCTGGGCAGCCCCAGCATTTT
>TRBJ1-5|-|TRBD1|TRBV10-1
CASIPGDRGHQPQHF
TGCGCCAGCATTCCTGGGGACAGGGGGCATCAGCCCCAGCATTTT
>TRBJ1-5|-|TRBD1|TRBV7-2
CASSLEGTVNQPQHF
TGTGCCAGCAGCTTAGAAGGGACAGTAAATCAGCCCCAGCATTTT
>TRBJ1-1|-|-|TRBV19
CASSKGVGTEAFF
TGTGCCAGTAGTAAGGGGGTTGGCACTGAAGCTTTCTTT
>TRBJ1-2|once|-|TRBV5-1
CASSYNRDGYTF
TGCGCCAGCAGCTATAACAGGGATGGCTACACCTTC
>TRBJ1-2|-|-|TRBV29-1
CSVGVVNYGYTF
TGCAGCGTTGGTGTGGTTAACTATGGCTACACCTTC
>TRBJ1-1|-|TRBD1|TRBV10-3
CAIRAPGQGKTEAFF
TGTGCCATCAGGGCCCCCGGACAGGGGAAGACTGAAGCTTTCTTT
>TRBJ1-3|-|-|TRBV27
CASSTGPSGNTIYF
TGTGCCAGCAGTACTGGGCCCTCTGGAAACACCATATATTTT
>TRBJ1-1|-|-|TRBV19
CASSRGADRFGAFF
TGTGCCAGTAGTAGGGGGGCTGATCGCTTTGGTGCTTTCTTT
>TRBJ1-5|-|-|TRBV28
CASTVTGINQPQHF
TGTGCCAGCACCGTAACAGGGATCAATCAGCCCCAGCATTTT
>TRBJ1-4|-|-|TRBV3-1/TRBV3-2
CASSQAPTGLREKLFF
TGTGCCAGCAGCCAAGCCCCAACAGGGTTACGCGAAAAACTGTTTTTT
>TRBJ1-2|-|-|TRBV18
CASSPGDAIPNGYTF
TGTGCCAGCTCACCAGGGGACGCCATCCCTAATGGCTACACCTTC
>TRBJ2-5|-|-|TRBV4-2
CASSQEGPGTPETQYF
TGTGCCAGCAGCCAAGAAGGCCCGGGGACACCGGAGACCCAGTACTTC
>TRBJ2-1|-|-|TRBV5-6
CASSRTEVTFF
TGTGCCAGCAGCCGGACAGAGGTCACGTTCTTC
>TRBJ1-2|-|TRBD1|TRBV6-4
CASSDSPGQGADGYTF
TGTGCCAGCAGTGACTCCCCTGGACAGGGGGCGGATGGCTACACCTTC
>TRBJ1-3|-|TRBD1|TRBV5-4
CASSGGSGNTIYF
TGTGCCAGTTCAGGGGGGTCTGGAAACACCATATATTTT
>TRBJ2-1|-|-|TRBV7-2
CASSLVRQYNEQFF
TGTGCCAGCAGCTTAGTAAGGCAGTACAATGAGCAGTTCTTC
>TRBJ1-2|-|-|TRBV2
CATTTDPNYGYTF
TGTGCCACCACGACAGATCCTAACTATGGCTACACCTTC
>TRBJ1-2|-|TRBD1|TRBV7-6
CASSVEDRGAGANYGYTF
TGTGCCAGCAGCGTTGAGGACAGGGGGGCAGGAGCTAACTATGGCTACACCTTC
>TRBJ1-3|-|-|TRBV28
CASSLGQPGNTIYF
TGTGCCAGCAGTTTAGGCCAGCCTGGAAACACCATATATTTT
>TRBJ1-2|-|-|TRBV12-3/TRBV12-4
CASSSVTGYGYTF
TGTGCCAGCAGTTCGGTGACAGGCTATGGCTACACCTTC